This paragraph covers one T cell receptor beta chain sequence. The sample is drawn from a study of blood T cell repertoires in COVID-19. At the level of the study: The analysed material was cDNA or gDNA that came from T cells, B-cell-depleted T cells, or PBMCs.

Trimming stripped 5 bases from V and 4 bases from J, with 18 bases between. The CDR3 covers 15 residues. In germline, CDR1 is MDHEN, CDR2 SYDVKM. The participants were between roughly 18 and 100 years old and came from roughly 24 US areas. How the authors handled the data: Reference gene primer amplification in the assay estimated nucleated cell counts. The method was immunoSEQ multiplex PCR; TCRdb's version includes in-frame clones alone and lacks a portion of them. V and J calls plus clone size are reproduced from that table; the DNA served to infer D and trimming. The table lists roughly 430,000 clones, over 75% of them singletons.

Sequenced input: PBMCs or T cells enriched from blood (not recorded which). The chain employs TRBV28 and TRBJ2-7; D not resolved. The TCR was taken from a young woman who had been exposed to COVID-19. The CDR3 here is CASSSPAERPYEQYF. The CDR3 region has the DNA TGTGCCAGCAGTAGCCCTGCCGAGCGCCCGTACGAGCAGTACTTC.